The 26 T cell receptor beta chains below were found in one sample sequenced in a study of shared clonotypes between healthy human individuals. CD45RO-negative CD8 cells positively selected for CCR7 made up the naive population, which excluded terminally differentiated effector memory CD45RA+ cells. Measured with immunoSEQ multiplex PCR; TCRdb has only the in-frame clones, and not every one. The sample contains 1.5 million to 2.5 million clones, about 94% of which appear only once. Sequenced material: naive CD8+ T cells sorted from blood. These receptors all stem from a man aged 18 to 35 in good health.

This sequence joins TRBV6-5 and TRBJ2-2; D is undetermined. CDR3 length equals 16 residues. Trimming stripped 0 bases from V and 0 bases from J, with 8 bases between. Germline values: CDR1 MNHEY, CDR2 SVGAGI. The CDR3 protein is CASSYSRVSNTGELFF. The CDR3 DNA sequence: TGTGCCAGCAGTTACTCTCGAGTTTCGAACACCGGGGAGCTGTTTTTT.

The chain uses TRBV4-1 and TRBJ2-3; D may correspond to TRBD1 or TRBD2 (6 bases each). There are 17 residues in the CDR3. From germline, CDR1 is MGHRA and CDR2 YSYEKL. Deletions cut 0 bases from V and 3 bases from J, with 16 bases between. The CDR3 bases are TGCGCCAGCAGCCAAGATTTGGGGGCGGAGGGGACAGATACGCAGTATTTT. It specifies CASSQDLGAEGTDTQYF.

The chain couples TRBV5-8 to TRBJ2-7, with D possibly being TRBD1 (5 bases). This CDR3 has 15 residues. V was clipped by 4 bases and J by 3 bases, with 17 bases between them. The germline CDR1 and CDR2 sequences are SGHTS and YDEGEE. In nucleotides, the CDR3 is TGTGCCAGCAGCGGACGGACAAAGCCCGTCTACGAGCAGTACTTC. Its translation is CASSGRTKPVYEQYF.

V is TRBV5-1 and J is TRBJ1-4; D not certain. V was trimmed by 4 bases and J by 6 bases, leaving 10 bases between them. Germline-derived CDR1 and CDR2 are SGHRS and YFSETQ. This CDR3 is 13 amino acids long. CDR3 sequence reads: CASSDGAYEKLFF. The DNA for the CDR3 is TGCGCCAGCAGCGATGGTGCCTATGAAAAACTGTTTTTT.

DNA for the CDR3: TGTGCCAGCAGCTTGGGGACACTTACCTACGAGCAGTACTTC. Translated, it gives CASSLGTLTYEQYF. The genes are TRBV5-6 and TRBJ2-7; TRBD1 is a possible D gene (5 bases). Germline CDR1 is SGHDT and CDR2 is YYEEEE. CDR3 size: 14 residues. Trimming removed 0 bases from V and 2 bases from J, with 9 bases in between.

This chain connects TRBV19 to TRBJ1-5; maybe TRBD1 (5 bases). V lost 5 bases, J lost 0 bases, and 17 bases lay in between. From germline, CDR1 is LNHDA and CDR2 SQIVND (reference sequence). This CDR3 spans 17 amino acids. The chain's CDR3 is CASSENRGTYSNQPQHF. The CDR3, as DNA: TGTGCCAGTAGTGAAAATCGAGGGACCTATAGCAATCAGCCCCAGCATTTT. The full variable domain, rest sourced from reference TRBV19 and TRBJ1-5, is DGGITQSPKYLFRKEGQNVTLSCEQNLNHDAMYWYRQDPGQGLRLIYYSQIVNDFQKGDIAEGYSVSREKKESFPLTVTSAQKNPTAFYLCASSENRGTYSNQPQHFGDGTRLSIL.

The chain joins TRBV15 to TRBJ2-5, with TRBD1 matching 7 bases. V lost 3 bases, J lost 5 bases, and 15 bases stayed unmatched. Germline V gives CDR1 LNHNV, CDR2 YYDKDF (reference sequence). This CDR3 comprises 17 residues. The CDR3 spells CATSRTGTDPNRETQYF. The DNA for the CDR3 is TGTGCCACCAGCAGGACAGGGACAGACCCGAATAGGGAGACCCAGTACTTC. The whole variable domain, filled in from reference TRBV15 and TRBJ2-5, reads DAMVIQNPRYQVTQFGKPVTLSCSQTLNHNVMYWYQQKSSQAPKLLFHYYDKDFNNEADTPDNFQSRRPNTSFCFLDIRSPGLGDTAMYLCATSRTGTDPNRETQYFGPGTRLLVL.

In the case of this clone: Other DNA sequences within the sample encode an identical CDR3. This sequence joins TRBV9 and TRBJ2-7, with D tentatively TRBD2 (6 bases). This CDR3 is built from 14 residues. The germline V and J ends were trimmed by 0 bases and 5 bases, with 12 bases remaining between them. CDR1 and CDR2 (germline): SGDLS, YYNGEE. The CDR3 reads CASSVEGGMDEQYF. In DNA, the CDR3 is TGTGCCAGCAGCGTAGAAGGAGGGATGGACGAGCAGTACTTC.

The V gene is TRBV6-1, the J gene TRBJ2-7, with TRBD2 matching over 11 bases. V was pared by 3 bases and J by 3 bases, with 7 bases of the junction left unmatched. The CDR3 loop spans 16 amino acids. Germline CDR1 reads MNHNS; CDR2 reads SASEGT. Written as DNA, the CDR3 is TGTGCCAGCAGTGAGACCCTAGCGGGAGGAGGCTACGAGCAGTACTTC. Its protein is CASSETLAGGGYEQYF.

The chain links TRBV30 to TRBJ1-1, with D uncertain. V shed 2 bases and J shed 5 bases, with 9 bases lying between them. Germline values: CDR1 GTSNPN, CDR2 SVGIG (reference sequence). The CDR3 is 12 residues long. This CDR3 reads CAWSLGLTEAFF. The CDR3 DNA follows: TGTGCCTGGAGTTTGGGTCTTACTGAAGCTTTCTTT.

The V call is TRBV7-9, the J call TRBJ1-2; 9 nucleotides align to TRBD1. The CDR3 runs 14 residues. The germline gives CDR1 SEHNR, CDR2 FQNEAQ (reference sequence). The V and J ends lost 2 bases and 3 bases, in that order; junction bases with no gene match: 1. The CDR3 nucleotides are TGTGCCAGCAGCTTAACAGGGGGCTACTATGGCTACACCTTC. It is translated as CASSLTGGYYGYTF. Supplemented by reference TRBV7-9 and TRBJ1-2, the full variable domain reads DTGVSQNPRHKITKRGQNVTFRCDPISEHNRLYWYRQTLGQGPEFLTYFQNEAQLEKSRLLSDRFSAERPKGSFSTLEIQRTEQGDSAMYLCASSLTGGYYGYTFGSGTRLTVV.

The V and J genes are TRBV7-9 and TRBJ1-4; 9 nucleotides align to TRBD1. Trimming took 3 bases from V and 6 from J; bases not matched to a gene: 5. CDR3 length equals 15 residues. Germline V CDR1 and CDR2: SEHNR, FQNEAQ (reference sequence). DNA of the CDR3: TGTGCCAGCAGCTTCCCACAGGGGGCAGATGAAAAACTGTTTTTT. Translated: CASSFPQGADEKLFF.

The CDR3 loop reads CASSTDRGDEAFF. The CDR3 DNA reads as TGTGCCAGCAGCACGGACAGGGGGGATGAAGCTTTCTTT. This chain joins TRBV2 and TRBJ1-1; 10 bases line up with TRBD1. CDR3 length equals 13 residues. The V gene end was trimmed by 6 bases and the J gene end by 7 bases; junction bases not matched to a gene: 5. The V gene's germline CDR1 is SNHLY and CDR2 FYNNEI.

This clone has a single count. The chain employs TRBV19 and TRBJ2-7, with 9 positions matching TRBD2. The junction had 10 bases not matched to a gene; V was cut back by 3 bases and J by 7 bases. This CDR3 has 15 residues. Germline CDR1 LNHDA, CDR2 SQIVND (reference sequence). CDR3 in amino acids: CASSISGGGYEEQYF. The CDR3 DNA reads TGTGCCAGTAGTATTAGCGGGGGCGGTTATGAGGAGCAGTACTTC.

The rearrangement uses TRBV4-3 and TRBJ2-3, with 7 bases that match TRBD1. The length of the CDR3 is 14 residues. The J segment lost 5 bases and the V segment lost 4 bases, leaving 6 bases of the junction unmatched. The germline CDR1 and CDR2 sequences are LGHNA and YSLEER. CDR3 sequence: CASSPGTDGDTQYF. The CDR3 DNA is TGCGCCAGCAGCCCCGGGACAGATGGAGATACGCAGTATTTT.

The chain combines TRBV30 with TRBJ2-2, with D possibly being TRBD2 (6 bases). Between the trimmed V and J ends, which lost 1 base and 8 bases, there was a span of 11 bases. CDR1 and CDR2 from the germline V gene are GTSNPN and SVGIG (reference sequence). The CDR3 has 13 residues. Written as DNA, the CDR3 is TGTGCCTGGAGTGCGAGCGGAGGGGGGGAGCTGTTTTTT. It codes for CAWSASGGGELFF.

The chain links TRBV27 to TRBJ2-7; TRBD1 is a possible D gene (5 bases). V lost 4 bases and J lost 0, with 10 bases in between. Germline V gives CDR1 MNHEY, CDR2 SMNVEV (reference sequence). CDR3 length: 14 residues. In nucleotides, the CDR3 is TGTGCCAGCAGTTACAGGTCTCACTCCTACGAGCAGTACTTC. Protein: CASSYRSHSYEQYF.

The chain has TRBV29-1 and TRBJ1-2, with D tentatively TRBD1 (6 bases). Trimming removed 2 bases from V and 2 bases from J, with 27 bases in between. Germline V gene lookup returns CDR1 SQVTM and CDR2 ANQGSEA. This CDR3 is 19 amino acids long. The CDR3 region has the DNA TGCAGCGTTGAACGGGACACAAGGGCTGGGGACCGCCTCAACTATGGCTACACCTTC. Amino acid sequence: CSVERDTRAGDRLNYGYTF.

V and J are TRBV11-2 and TRBJ1-1; D unresolved. This CDR3 has 13 amino acids. The V end was cut by 1 base, the J end by 7 bases, with 10 bases between. Germline CDR1 reads SGHAT; CDR2 reads FQNNGV. The CDR3 bases are TGTGCCAGCAGCTTAGGCCGATTTGGTGAAGCTTTCTTT. Its translation is CASSLGRFGEAFF.

This chain connects TRBV27 to TRBJ2-7, with TRBD1 identical over 11 bases. CDR3 size: 15 residues. Looked up from germline, CDR1 is MNHEY and CDR2 is SMNVEV (reference sequence). V shed 4 bases and J 3 bases; nucleotides not matched to a gene: 5. CDR3 bases: TGTGCCAGCAGTTCGATCGGGACAGGGGGCTACGAGCAGTACTTC. As protein: CASSSIGTGGYEQYF.

V gene TRBV11-2 combines with J gene TRBJ2-3; TRBD2 might be the D (7 bases). V was trimmed by 1 base and J by 8 bases, leaving 19 bases between them. Germline V lookup: CDR1 SGHAT, CDR2 FQNNGV. The CDR3 spans 16 residues. The CDR3 bases are TGTGCCAGCAGCTTAGGGGCGGGAGAGACAGGCGGTACGCAGTATTTT. This translates into CASSLGAGETGGTQYF.

Note on this clone: The same CDR3 also results from other DNA sequences found in this sample. The CDR3 protein is CASSQGLNYEQYF. The CDR3 DNA reads TGCGCCAGCAGCCAGGGACTAAACTACGAGCAGTACTTC. The chain uses TRBV4-1 and TRBJ2-7; TRBD2 agrees at 7 bases. This CDR3 is 13 amino acids long. The ends lost 3 bases at V and 3 bases at J; junction bases unmatched: 2. Germline V CDR1 and CDR2: MGHRA, YSYEKL.

This rearrangement joins TRBV6-6 to TRBJ2-2, with 8 bases matching TRBD1. The length of the CDR3 is 14 residues. V dropped 6 bases and J dropped 7; count of bases not matched to a gene: 7. Germline V gives CDR1 MNHNY, CDR2 SVGAGI (reference sequence). CDR3: CASRLTGEDGELFF. In DNA form, the CDR3 reads TGTGCCAGCAGGCTGACAGGGGAAGACGGGGAGCTGTTTTTT.

The chain has TRBV7-9 and TRBJ2-7; the match to TRBD1 covers 9 bases. This CDR3 has 14 amino acids. Unmatched junction bases numbered 5, after V lost 5 bases and J lost 3 bases. Germline CDR1 SEHNR, CDR2 FQNEAQ (reference sequence). The chain's CDR3 is CASSHTGGNYEQYF. CDR3 DNA: TGTGCCAGCAGCCACACAGGGGGCAACTACGAGCAGTACTTC.

The V and J genes are TRBV2 and TRBJ1-5; D is undetermined. CDR1 SNHLY and CDR2 FYNNEI come from the germline V gene. The V and J ends lost 8 bases and 2 bases respectively, with 13 bases between them. This CDR3 spans 14 amino acids. The CDR3 region is CASDPSGGNQPQHF. CDR3 sequence (DNA): TGTGCCAGCGATCCAAGCGGAGGCAATCAGCCCCAGCATTTT.

The CDR3 sequence is CASSIAVVTYEQYF. In DNA, the CDR3 is TGTGCCAGTAGTATAGCCGTCGTTACCTACGAGCAGTACTTC. The rearrangement links TRBV19 to TRBJ2-7; D remains ambiguous. V lost 1 base and J 2 bases, leaving 9 bases between the germline ends. The V gene's germline CDR1 is LNHDA and CDR2 SQIVND (reference sequence). The CDR3 is 14 amino acids.